The next 25 T cell receptor beta chains were all read from a single sample in a study of blood T cell repertoires in COVID-19. Using immunoSEQ multiplex PCR, the repertoire was profiled, and TCRdb retains in-frame clones only, with some absent. The sample holds fewer than 45,000 clones, roughly 82% seen once. The sequenced material came from peripheral blood. Receptors originate from a human donor in a cohort sampled during active COVID-19.

The gene calls are TRBV5-4 and TRBJ1-2, with TRBD1 matching 7 bases. This CDR3 has 14 residues. CDR1 is SGHNT, CDR2 YYREEE, per germline (reference sequence). Trimming took 5 bases from V and 14 from J; bases not matched to a gene: 18. CDR3 DNA: TGTGCCAGCAGTCGGGGCGGGGACAGCCCTCAGTGGACCTTC. Amino acids: CASSRGGDSPQWTF.

The chain links TRBV6-5 to TRBJ2-5; TRBD2 matches at 10 bases. Germline V CDR1 and CDR2: MNHEY, SVGAGI. The CDR3 extends over 15 amino acids. Trimming cost V 6 bases and J 3 bases; bases outside gene matches: 7. The CDR3 DNA sequence: TGTGCCAGCAGATCCCGGACTAGCGGAAAAGAGACCCAGTACTTC. Translating gives CASRSRTSGKETQYF.

This clone has a single count. CDR3 sequence (DNA): TGTGCCAGCAGTTCAGTCTCAGGGGCAGGGGCCAACGTCCTGACTTTC. This gives the protein CASSSVSGAGANVLTF. The V call is TRBV6-2 or TRBV6-3, the J call TRBJ2-6; D is perhaps TRBD1 (6 bases). CDR3 size: 16 residues. Between the trimmed V and J ends, which lost 4 bases and 4 bases, there was a span of 14 bases. Germline-derived CDR1 and CDR2 are MNHEY and SVGEGT.

V and J are TRBV7-2 and TRBJ2-7, with TRBD1 identical over 10 bases. V dropped 3 bases and J dropped 5; count of bases not matched to a gene: 4. The CDR3 sequence is 14 residues long. The germline V gene encodes CDR1 SGHTA and CDR2 FQGNSA. In DNA, the CDR3 is TGTGCCAGCAGCTTTAGACAGGGGGCACACGAGCAGTACTTC. This sequence encodes CASSFRQGAHEQYF.

CDR3 sequence: CASSLGLAEETQYF. CDR3 DNA sequence: TGTGCCAGCAGCTTAGGACTAGCGGAAGAGACCCAGTACTTC. The V gene is TRBV7-9, the J gene TRBJ2-5, with TRBD2 matching over 9 bases. The V segment lost 1 base and the J segment 3 bases; nucleotides outside the gene matches: 0. This CDR3 has 14 amino acids. In germline, CDR1 is SEHNR, CDR2 FQNEAQ (reference sequence).

This chain's CDR3 is CASSLDSSYNEQFF. In DNA form, the CDR3 reads TGCGCCAGCAGCTTAGACAGTTCCTACAATGAGCAGTTCTTC. The chain is built from TRBV5-1 and TRBJ2-1, with D possibly being TRBD1 (5 bases). The CDR3 is 14 residues long. The V gene's germline CDR1 is SGHRS and CDR2 YFSETQ. V was cut by 2 bases and J by 1 base, with 7 bases left in between.

CDR3 coding DNA: TGTGCAAGTCGCTTAGTGAGACAGGGTGTAAGGTCCTACAATGAGCAGTTCTTC. This encodes CASRLVRQGVRSYNEQFF. The genes are TRBV12-2 and TRBJ2-1; the D call in the table, TRBD1, was not verified against the DNA. TRBV12-2 is listed as a pseudogene. The CDR3 length is 18 residues.

J is TRBJ1-5 and V is TRBV18, with 7 bases identical to TRBD1. Germline V gene sequence: CDR1 KGHSH, CDR2 LQKENI. Trimming cost V 2 bases and J 4 bases; bases outside gene matches: 5. The CDR3 covers 15 residues. Here the CDR3 DNA reads TGTGCCAGCTCACCAGGGACAGCCGAAAATCAGCCCCAGCATTTT. Encoded protein: CASSPGTAENQPQHF.

The V call is TRBV4-2, the J call TRBJ2-7; 8 positions match TRBD1. From germline, CDR1 is LGHNA and CDR2 YNFKEQ. The trim removed 3 bases at V and 2 bases at J, leaving 15 bases unmatched. This CDR3 has 18 amino acids. Written as DNA, the CDR3 is TGTGCCAGCAGCCACGGCCCCTTATTGACAGGGGCTACCTACGAGCAGTACTTC. Translating it yields CASSHGPLLTGATYEQYF.

This clone was detected a few times. The gene calls are TRBV7-2 and TRBJ2-7; 8 nucleotides line up with TRBD2. The junction had 12 bases not matched to a gene; V was cut back by 5 bases and J by 0 bases. CDR3 length: 17 amino acids. Looked up from germline, CDR1 is SGHTA and CDR2 is FQGNSA. The CDR3 is CASSPQGWREVSYEQYF. CDR3 DNA sequence: TGTGCCAGCAGCCCCCAAGGGTGGCGGGAGGTCTCCTACGAGCAGTACTTC.

The chain joins TRBV19 to TRBJ2-1; 7 bases align to TRBD2. The V gene's germline CDR1 is LNHDA and CDR2 SQIVND (reference sequence). After removal of 3 bases from V and 0 bases from J, the junction contained 5 bases not matched to a gene. This CDR3 comprises 16 residues. In DNA form, the CDR3 reads TGTGCCAGTAGTATGCTGCGGGGGAGCTCCTACAATGAGCAGTTCTTC. As protein: CASSMLRGSSYNEQFF.

The chain has TRBV2 and TRBJ2-3; D unresolved. CDR3 length: 13 residues. Trimming shortened V by 2 bases and J by 4 bases, and 7 bases separated the two germline ends. The germline gives CDR1 SNHLY, CDR2 FYNNEI. CDR3 sequence: CASSESLSDTQYF. The CDR3 DNA reads TGTGCCAGCAGTGAATCCTTATCAGATACGCAGTATTTT.

The chain joins TRBV6-6 to TRBJ2-6; 9 bases line up with TRBD1. The length of the CDR3 is 17 residues. Trimming took 5 bases from V and 0 from J; bases not matched to a gene: 5. Germline V lookup: CDR1 MNHNY, CDR2 SVGAGI (reference sequence). Here the CDR3 DNA reads TGTGCCAGCAGTCACAGGGGGCAGGCCTCTGGGGCCAACGTCCTGACTTTC. This gives the protein CASSHRGQASGANVLTF.

This chain joins TRBV18 and TRBJ1-5; 10 bases are a match to TRBD1. CDR1 KGHSH and CDR2 LQKENI come from the germline V gene. The CDR3 runs to 15 residues. V was clipped by 6 bases and J by 4 bases; unmatched bases: 6. CDR3 in DNA: TGTGCCAGCTCCCCGGGACAGGGGTTTAATCAGCCCCAGCATTTT. Its protein is CASSPGQGFNQPQHF.

This clone was seen more than once but under ten times. The CDR3 loop reads CASSPGLAANEQFF. CDR3 in DNA: TGTGCCAGCAGTCCGGGACTAGCGGCCAATGAGCAGTTCTTC. The genes are TRBV6-5 and TRBJ2-1, with 11 bases that match TRBD2. In germline, CDR1 is MNHEY, CDR2 SVGAGI. Germline trimming cut 5 bases from V and 6 bases from J; bases unmatched to any gene: 3. The CDR3 is made up of 14 amino acids.

A single count supports this clone. This chain joins TRBV28 and TRBJ2-1; possible D gene TRBD1, 6 bases. This CDR3 has 20 residues. Trimming shortened V by 8 bases and J by 0 bases, and 29 bases separated the two germline ends. In germline, CDR1 is MDHEN, CDR2 SYDVKM. CDR3 region: CASRPRGDTGTVSSYNEQFF. Here the CDR3 DNA reads TGTGCCAGCCGCCCAAGAGGGGACACCGGGACGGTGAGCTCCTACAATGAGCAGTTCTTC. Full variable domain (rest looked up from reference TRBV28 and TRBJ2-1): DVKVTQSSRYLVKRTGEKVFLECVQDMDHENMFWYRQDPGLGLRLIYFSYDVKMKEKGDIPEGYSVSREKKERFSLILESASTNQTSMYLCASRPRGDTGTVSSYNEQFFGPGTRLTVL.

This sequence joins TRBV4-2 and TRBJ1-1; D ambiguous. Germline V gene sequence: CDR1 LGHNA, CDR2 YNFKEQ. The V end lost 0 bases, the J end lost 1 base, and 9 bases lay between the germline ends. This CDR3 has 15 residues. The CDR3 here is CASSQDAEANTEAFF. The CDR3 coding sequence is TGTGCCAGCAGCCAAGATGCGGAGGCGAACACTGAAGCTTTCTTT.

The chain couples TRBV5-1 to TRBJ2-5, with 12 bases aligning to TRBD2. The CDR3 is 15 residues long. The trim removed 0 bases at V and 3 bases at J, leaving 0 bases unmatched. Germline assignment: CDR1 SGHRS and CDR2 YFSETQ. The CDR3 reads CASSLGTSGKETQYF. The CDR3 DNA reads as TGCGCCAGCAGCTTGGGGACTAGCGGGAAAGAGACCCAGTACTTC.

The gene calls are TRBV28 and TRBJ2-1; TRBD2 aligns across 7 bases. This CDR3 comprises 14 residues. CDR1 and CDR2 from the germline V gene are MDHEN and SYDVKM. Trimming removed 3 bases from V and 7 bases from J; junction bases left unmatched: 6. The CDR3 loop reads CASSFGGSWNEQFF. In DNA, the CDR3 is TGTGCCAGCAGTTTTGGCGGGAGCTGGAATGAGCAGTTCTTC.

The gene calls are TRBV5-4 and TRBJ2-7, with 9 bases lining up with TRBD2. V was clipped by 4 bases and J by 1 base; unmatched bases: 3. Per germline, CDR1 SGHNT and CDR2 YYREEE (reference sequence). This CDR3 contains 14 residues. CDR3 coding DNA: TGTGCCAGCAGCGACACTAGCGGGTCCTACGAGCAGTACTTC. It yields the protein CASSDTSGSYEQYF.

The rearrangement links TRBV3-1 (or the pseudogene TRBV3-2) to TRBJ1-2; 11 bases are a match to TRBD1. This CDR3 is built from 16 residues. Looked up from germline, CDR1 is LGHDT and CDR2 is YNNKEL (reference sequence). V lost 4 bases and J lost 7; bases outside the gene matches: 11. The CDR3 nucleotides are TGTGCCAGCAGCCCACGTCCCGGGACAGGGGGTGGTGGCTACACCTTC. It is translated as CASSPRPGTGGGGYTF.

The rearrangement uses TRBV7-2 and TRBJ1-4; TRBD1 might be the D (5 bases). The V gene lost 4 bases and the J gene lost 0 bases, with 9 bases spanning the gap. The CDR3 covers 15 residues. CDR1 SGHTA and CDR2 FQGNSA come from the germline V gene. The CDR3 region has the DNA TGTGCCAGCAGCTCCTCACAGGCAACTAATGAAAAACTGTTTTTT. Translation: CASSSSQATNEKLFF.

V usage is TRBV29-1 and J usage is TRBJ2-7; 8 bases are a match to TRBD1. The CDR3 length is 12 residues. Germline V gene sequence: CDR1 SQVTM, CDR2 ANQGSEA. CDR3: CSTGTGTSEQYF. The CDR3 DNA reads as TGCAGTACCGGGACAGGTACCTCCGAGCAGTACTTC.

This rearrangement joins TRBV6-5 to TRBJ2-1; tentatively, D is TRBD2 (6 bases). Per the germline V gene, CDR1 is MNHEY and CDR2 is SVGAGI. This CDR3 is built from 15 residues. The V end was cut by 2 bases, the J end by 6 bases, with 14 bases between. CDR3 bases: TGTGCCAGCAGTTACGTCCGGGCGGGAAGCAATGAGCAGTTCTTC. As protein: CASSYVRAGSNEQFF.

The J gene is TRBJ2-3, the V gene TRBV6-5, with D uncertain. CDR3 size: 13 residues. V was shortened by 4 bases and J by 3 bases, with 8 bases between the two germline ends. From germline, CDR1 is MNHEY and CDR2 SVGAGI. DNA for the CDR3: TGTGCCAGCAGTTTACCCGGGACAGATACGCAGTATTTT. Its translation: CASSLPGTDTQYF.